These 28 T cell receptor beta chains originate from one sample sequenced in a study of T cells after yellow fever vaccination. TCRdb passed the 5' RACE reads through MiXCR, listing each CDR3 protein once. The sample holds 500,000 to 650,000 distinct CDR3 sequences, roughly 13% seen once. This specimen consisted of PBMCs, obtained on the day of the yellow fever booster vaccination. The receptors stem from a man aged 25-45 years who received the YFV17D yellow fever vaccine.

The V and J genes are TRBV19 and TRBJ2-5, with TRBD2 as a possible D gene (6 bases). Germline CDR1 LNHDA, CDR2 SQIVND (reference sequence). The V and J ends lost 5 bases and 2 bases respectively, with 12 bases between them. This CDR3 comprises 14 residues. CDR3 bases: TGTGCCAGTAGTTTCAGGACTACTCAAGAGACCCAGTACTTC. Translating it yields CASSFRTTQETQYF. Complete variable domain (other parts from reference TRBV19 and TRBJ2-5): DGGITQSPKYLFRKEGQNVTLSCEQNLNHDAMYWYRQDPGQGLRLIYYSQIVNDFQKGDIAEGYSVSREKKESFPLTVTSAQKNPTAFYLCASSFRTTQETQYFGPGTRLLVL.

The CDR3, as DNA: TGTGCCACCAGTGATTTCTACTTGACAGGGAGAGATACGCAGTATTTT. Its translation is CATSDFYLTGRDTQYF. This chain links TRBV24-1 with TRBJ2-3; 7 nucleotides line up with TRBD1. The CDR3 has 16 residues. CDR1 KGHDR and CDR2 SFDVKD come from the germline V gene. Trimming at V came to 1 base and at J to 5 bases, leaving 8 bases not matched to a gene.

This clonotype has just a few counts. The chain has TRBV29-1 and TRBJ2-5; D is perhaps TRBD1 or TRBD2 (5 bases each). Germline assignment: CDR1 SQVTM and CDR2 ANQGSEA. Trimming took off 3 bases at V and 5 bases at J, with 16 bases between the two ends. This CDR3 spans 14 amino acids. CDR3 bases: TGCAGCGTTGATGATTGGGATGGGACGGAGACCCAGTACTTC. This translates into CSVDDWDGTETQYF.

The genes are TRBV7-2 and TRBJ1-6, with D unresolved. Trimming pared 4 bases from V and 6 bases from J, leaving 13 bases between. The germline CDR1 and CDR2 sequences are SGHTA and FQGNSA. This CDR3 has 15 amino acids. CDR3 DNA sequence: TGTGCCAGCAGCTCGGACCGAGTACCTAATTCACCCCTCCACTTT. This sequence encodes CASSSDRVPNSPLHF.

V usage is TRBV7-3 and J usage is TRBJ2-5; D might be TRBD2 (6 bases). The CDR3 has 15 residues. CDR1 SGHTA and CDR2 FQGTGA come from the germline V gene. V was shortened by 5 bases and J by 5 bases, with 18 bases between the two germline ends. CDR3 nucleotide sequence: TGTGCCAGCAGCCGGGGGAGCGGATCACAGGAGACCCAGTACTTC. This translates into CASSRGSGSQETQYF. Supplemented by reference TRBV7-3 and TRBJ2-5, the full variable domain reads GAGVSQTPSNKVTEKGKYVELRCDPISGHTALYWYRQSLGQGPEFLIYFQGTGAADDSGLPNDRFFAVRPEGSVSTLKIQRTERGDSAVYLCASSRGSGSQETQYFGPGTRLLVL.

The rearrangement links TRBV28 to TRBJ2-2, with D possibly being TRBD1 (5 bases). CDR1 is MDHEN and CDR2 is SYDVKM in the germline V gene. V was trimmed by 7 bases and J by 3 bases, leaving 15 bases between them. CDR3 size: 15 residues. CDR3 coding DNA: TGTGCCAGCAAGCAATCAGGGATTGACACCGGGGAGCTGTTTTTT. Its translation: CASKQSGIDTGELFF.

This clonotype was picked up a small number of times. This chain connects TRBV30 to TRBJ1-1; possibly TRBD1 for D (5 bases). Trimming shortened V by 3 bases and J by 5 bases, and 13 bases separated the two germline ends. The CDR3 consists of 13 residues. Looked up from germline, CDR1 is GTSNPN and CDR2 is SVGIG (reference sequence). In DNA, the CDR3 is TGTGCCTGGAGGGGCAGGGAATATACTGAAGCTTTCTTT. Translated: CAWRGREYTEAFF.

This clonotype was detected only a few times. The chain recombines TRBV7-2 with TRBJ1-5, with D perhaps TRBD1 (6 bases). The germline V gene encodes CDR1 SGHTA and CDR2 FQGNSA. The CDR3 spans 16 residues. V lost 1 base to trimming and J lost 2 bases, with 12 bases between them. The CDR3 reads CASSLEAGAGNQPQHF. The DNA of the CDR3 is TGTGCCAGCAGCTTAGAGGCGGGGGCGGGCAATCAGCCCCAGCATTTT.

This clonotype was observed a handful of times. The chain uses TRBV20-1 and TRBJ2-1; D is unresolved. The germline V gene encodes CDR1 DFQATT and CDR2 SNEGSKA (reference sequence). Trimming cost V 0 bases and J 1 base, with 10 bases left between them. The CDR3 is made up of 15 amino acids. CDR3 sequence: CSARDQARSYNEQFF. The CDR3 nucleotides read TGCAGTGCTAGAGATCAGGCTAGATCCTACAATGAGCAGTTCTTC.

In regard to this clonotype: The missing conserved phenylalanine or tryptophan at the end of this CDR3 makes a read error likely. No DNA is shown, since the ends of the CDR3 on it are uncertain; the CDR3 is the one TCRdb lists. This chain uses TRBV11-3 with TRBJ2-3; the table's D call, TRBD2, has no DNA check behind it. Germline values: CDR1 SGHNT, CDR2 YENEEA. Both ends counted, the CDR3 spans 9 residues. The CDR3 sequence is CASSLLTRY.

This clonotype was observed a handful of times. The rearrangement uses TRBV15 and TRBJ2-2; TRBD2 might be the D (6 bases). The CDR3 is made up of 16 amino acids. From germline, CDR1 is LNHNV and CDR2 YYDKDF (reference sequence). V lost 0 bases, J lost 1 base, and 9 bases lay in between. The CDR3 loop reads CATSRDGGLNTGELFF. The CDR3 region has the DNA TGTGCCACCAGCAGAGATGGGGGGTTGAACACCGGGGAGCTGTTTTTT. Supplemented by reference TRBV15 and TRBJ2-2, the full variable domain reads DAMVIQNPRYQVTQFGKPVTLSCSQTLNHNVMYWYQQKSSQAPKLLFHYYDKDFNNEADTPDNFQSRRPNTSFCFLDIRSPGLGDTAMYLCATSRDGGLNTGELFFGEGSRLTVL.

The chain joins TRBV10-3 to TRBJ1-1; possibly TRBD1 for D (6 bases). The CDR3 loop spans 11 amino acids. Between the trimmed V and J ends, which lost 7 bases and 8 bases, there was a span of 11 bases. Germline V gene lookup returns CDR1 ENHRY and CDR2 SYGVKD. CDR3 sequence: CAIKGDWEAFF. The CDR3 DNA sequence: TGTGCCATCAAGGGGGATTGGGAAGCTTTCTTT.

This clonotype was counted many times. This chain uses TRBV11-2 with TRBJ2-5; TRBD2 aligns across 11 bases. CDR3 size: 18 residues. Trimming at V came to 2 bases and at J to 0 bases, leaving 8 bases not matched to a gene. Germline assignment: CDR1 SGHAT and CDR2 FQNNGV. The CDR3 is CASSLRLAGSGYQETQYF. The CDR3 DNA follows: TGTGCCAGCAGCTTAAGACTAGCGGGATCGGGGTACCAAGAGACCCAGTACTTC.

As DNA, the CDR3 is TGTGCCAGCTCACTGGGACGGCAGGGGAGCGAGCAGTACTTC. It codes for CASSLGRQGSEQYF. V gene TRBV18 combines with J gene TRBJ2-7, with D tentatively TRBD1 (6 bases). The CDR3 covers 14 residues. Trimming pared 4 bases from V and 6 bases from J, leaving 16 bases between. The V gene's germline CDR1 is KGHSH and CDR2 LQKENI.

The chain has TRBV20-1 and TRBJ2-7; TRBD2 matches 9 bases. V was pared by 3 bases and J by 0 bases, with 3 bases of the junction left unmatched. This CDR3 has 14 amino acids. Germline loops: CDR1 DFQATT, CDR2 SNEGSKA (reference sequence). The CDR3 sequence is CSASGLANSYEQYF. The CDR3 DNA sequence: TGCAGTGCTAGCGGACTAGCGAACTCCTACGAGCAGTACTTC.

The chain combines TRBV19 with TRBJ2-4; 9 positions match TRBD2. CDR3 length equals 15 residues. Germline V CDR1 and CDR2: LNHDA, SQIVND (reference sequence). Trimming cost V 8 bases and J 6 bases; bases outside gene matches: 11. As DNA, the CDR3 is TGTGCCAGTGCGGGGGGGACGGACCCCGGAAACATTCAGTACTTC. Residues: CASAGGTDPGNIQYF.

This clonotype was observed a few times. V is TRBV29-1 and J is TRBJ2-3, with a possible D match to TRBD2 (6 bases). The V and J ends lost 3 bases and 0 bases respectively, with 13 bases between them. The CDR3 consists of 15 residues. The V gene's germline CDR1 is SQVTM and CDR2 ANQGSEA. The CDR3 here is CSVDLKGTSTDTQYF. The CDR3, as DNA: TGCAGCGTTGATCTAAAGGGGACTAGCACAGATACGCAGTATTTT.

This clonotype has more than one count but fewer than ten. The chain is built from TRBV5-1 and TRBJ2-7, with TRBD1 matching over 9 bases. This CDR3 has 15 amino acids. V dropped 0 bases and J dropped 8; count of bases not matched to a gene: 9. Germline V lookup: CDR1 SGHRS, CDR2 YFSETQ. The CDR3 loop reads CASSLDSGQGLKQYF. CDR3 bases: TGCGCCAGCAGCTTGGATTCGGGACAGGGCCTGAAGCAGTACTTC.

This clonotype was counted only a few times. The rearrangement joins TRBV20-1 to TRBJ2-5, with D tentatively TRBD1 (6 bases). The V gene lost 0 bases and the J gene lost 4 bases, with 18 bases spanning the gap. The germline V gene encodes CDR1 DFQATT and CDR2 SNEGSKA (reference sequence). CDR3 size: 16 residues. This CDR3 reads CSARDTPTTGRETQYF. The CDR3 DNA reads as TGCAGTGCTAGAGATACCCCCACGACAGGTCGAGAGACCCAGTACTTC.

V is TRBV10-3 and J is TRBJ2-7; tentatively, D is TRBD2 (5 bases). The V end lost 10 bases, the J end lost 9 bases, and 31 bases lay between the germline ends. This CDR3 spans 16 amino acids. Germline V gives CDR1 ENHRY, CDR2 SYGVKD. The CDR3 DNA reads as TGTGCCACCGGCACTCGACAACTAGTCCAAAAGCTAGTGCAGTACTTC. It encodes CATGTRQLVQKLVQYF.

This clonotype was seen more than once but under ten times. In nucleotides, the CDR3 is TGTGCCAGCAGTCCCGGACGAGGAAATTCACCCCTCCACTTT. Translating it yields CASSPGRGNSPLHF. This chain links TRBV12-3 or TRBV12-4 with TRBJ1-6; D gene uncertain. There are 14 residues in the CDR3. V dropped 5 bases and J dropped 7 bases, with 12 bases sitting between them.

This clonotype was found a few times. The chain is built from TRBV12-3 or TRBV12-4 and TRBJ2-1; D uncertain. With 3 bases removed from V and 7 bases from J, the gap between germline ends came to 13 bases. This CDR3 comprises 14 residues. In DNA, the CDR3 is TGTGCCAGCAGTTTTCACGAGGTCGCGAATGAGCAGTTCTTC. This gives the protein CASSFHEVANEQFF.

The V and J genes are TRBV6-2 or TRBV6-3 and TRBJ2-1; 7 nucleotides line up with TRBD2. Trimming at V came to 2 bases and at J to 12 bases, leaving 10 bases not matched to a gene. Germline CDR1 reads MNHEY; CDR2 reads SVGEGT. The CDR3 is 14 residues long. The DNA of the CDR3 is TGTGCCAGCAGTTACCCCGAATCCGGGGGGACGCAGTTCTTC. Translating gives CASSYPESGGTQFF.

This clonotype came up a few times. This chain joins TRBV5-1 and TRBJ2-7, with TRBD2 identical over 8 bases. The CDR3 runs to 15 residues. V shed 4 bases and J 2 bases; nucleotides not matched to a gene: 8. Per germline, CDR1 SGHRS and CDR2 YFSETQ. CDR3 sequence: CASSLTSVGPYEQYF. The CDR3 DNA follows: TGCGCCAGCAGCCTGACTAGCGTAGGGCCCTACGAGCAGTACTTC.

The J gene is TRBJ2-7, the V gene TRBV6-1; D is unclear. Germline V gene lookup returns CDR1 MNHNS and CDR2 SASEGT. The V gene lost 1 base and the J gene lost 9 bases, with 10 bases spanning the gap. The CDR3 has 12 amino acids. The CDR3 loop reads CASSEGSPGQYF. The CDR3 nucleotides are TGTGCCAGCAGTGAAGGGAGCCCCGGGCAGTACTTC.

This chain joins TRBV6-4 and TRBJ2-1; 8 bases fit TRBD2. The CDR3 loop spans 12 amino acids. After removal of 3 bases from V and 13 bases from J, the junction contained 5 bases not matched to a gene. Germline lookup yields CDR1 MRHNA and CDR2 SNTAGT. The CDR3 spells CASSEGREEQFF. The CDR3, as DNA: TGTGCCAGCAGTGAAGGGCGGGAGGAACAGTTCTTC.

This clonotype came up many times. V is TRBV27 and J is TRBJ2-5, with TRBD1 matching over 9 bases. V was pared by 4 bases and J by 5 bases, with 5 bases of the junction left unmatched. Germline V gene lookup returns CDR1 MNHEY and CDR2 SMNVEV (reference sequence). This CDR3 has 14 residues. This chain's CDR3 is CASSSTGGAETQYF. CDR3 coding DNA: TGTGCCAGCAGTTCGACAGGGGGAGCGGAGACCCAGTACTTC.

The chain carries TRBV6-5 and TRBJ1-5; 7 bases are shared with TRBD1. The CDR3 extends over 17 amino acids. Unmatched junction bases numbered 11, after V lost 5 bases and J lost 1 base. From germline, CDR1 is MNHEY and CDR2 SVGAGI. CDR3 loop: CASSTGTATWSNQPQHF. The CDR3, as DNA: TGTGCCAGCAGTACTGGGACAGCAACTTGGAGCAATCAGCCCCAGCATTTT.